The rows below give T cell receptor beta chains drawn from one sample of a study of cytomegalovirus exposure and HLA in healthy donors. Sequenced by immunoSEQ multiplex PCR; TCRdb stores in-frame clones only, minus some. The sample contains 160,000 or so clones, about 78% of which appear only once. The sequenced material came from PBMCs. These receptors all stem from a male donor in good health and CMV-seronegative. CDR3s include the opening cysteine and the closing phenylalanine or tryptophan. A D gene is named only where the DNA matches it firmly. A clone size is listed for some rows: how often the clone was seen (once, few, many), or a class if it is expanded.

clone_size	d_call	v_call	j_call	cdr3_aa	cdr3_nt
NA	NA	TRBV27	TRBJ1-5	CASSAGGGSNQPQHF	TGTGCCAGCAGTGCTGGGGGGGGTAGCAATCAGCCCCAGCATTTT
few	TRBD2	TRBV11-3	TRBJ2-7	CASSTLISGRPLSYEQYF	TGTGCCAGCAGCACCCTCATTAGCGGGAGGCCTCTCTCCTACGAGCAGTACTTC
NA	NA	TRBV5-1	TRBJ2-4	CASSLAAGALGKNIQYF	TGCGCCAGCAGCTTGGCGGCAGGGGCCCTTGGTAAGAACATTCAGTACTTC
once	NA	TRBV10-3	TRBJ1-3	CAIRAQGTGNTIYF	TGTGCCATCAGAGCCCAGGGGACTGGAAACACCATATATTTT
once	TRBD1	TRBV28	TRBJ1-1	CASSLIRTGSYEAFF	TGTGCCAGCAGTTTAATCCGGACAGGGTCCTATGAAGCTTTCTTT
NA	NA	TRBV27	TRBJ2-5	CASSPDRGTQYF	TGTGCCAGCAGCCCCGACCGGGGGACCCAGTACTTC
NA	TRBD2	TRBV4-1	TRBJ2-7	CASSHGLAGERDRGEQYF	TGCGCCAGCAGCCACGGACTAGCGGGAGAAAGAGACCGTGGGGAGCAGTACTTC
NA	NA	TRBV27	TRBJ2-7	CASSYHRTSLIYEQYF	TGTGCCAGCAGTTATCACAGGACGTCGTTGATTTACGAGCAGTACTTC
NA	NA	TRBV7-9	TRBJ1-1	CASSPGGLGAFF	TGTGCCAGCAGCCCCGGGGGTCTTGGGGCTTTCTTT
NA	NA	TRBV5-8	TRBJ2-7	CASSYYRGGTYEQYF	TGTGCCAGCAGCTATTACAGGGGGGGTACCTACGAGCAGTACTTC
NA	NA	TRBV5-1	TRBJ1-1	CASSLMPQSDTEAFF	TGCGCCAGCAGCCTTATGCCCCAATCGGACACTGAAGCTTTCTTT
NA	NA	TRBV7-6	TRBJ1-1	CASSLNSWGAEAFF	TGTGCCAGCAGCTTAAATTCATGGGGGGCTGAAGCTTTCTTT
NA	TRBD2	TRBV7-3	TRBJ2-2	CASSLTGGRGTGELFF	TGTGCCAGCAGCTTAACGGGGGGGAGAGGCACCGGGGAGCTGTTTTTT
NA	NA	TRBV7-3	TRBJ1-1	CASSSSVNTEAFF	TGTGCCAGCAGCTCATCGGTGAACACTGAAGCTTTCTTT
NA	NA	TRBV19	TRBJ1-1	CASSVGRGHVTEAFF	TGTGCCAGTAGTGTAGGCAGGGGTCACGTCACTGAAGCTTTCTTT
NA	TRBD1	TRBV28	TRBJ2-7	CASSPGTADSYEQYF	TGTGCCAGCAGTCCTGGGACAGCGGATTCCTACGAGCAGTACTTC
NA	TRBD1	TRBV4-2	TRBJ2-7	CASSLDATPGQWYEQYF	TGTGCCAGCAGCCTCGACGCTACTCCGGGACAGTGGTACGAGCAGTACTTC
NA	TRBD1	TRBV29-1	TRBJ2-7	CSVYDRGKDEQYF	TGCAGCGTCTACGACAGGGGGAAGGACGAGCAGTACTTC
once	TRBD1	TRBV28	TRBJ1-5	CASTFGTGASAQHF	TGTGCCAGCACCTTCGGGACAGGGGCGTCGGCCCAGCATTTT
NA	NA	TRBV5-1	TRBJ2-3	CASSQTKPTDTQYF	TGCGCCAGCAGCCAGACTAAGCCCACAGATACGCAGTATTTT
NA	TRBD2	TRBV11-2	TRBJ2-2	CASSLAGTSGRGGGELFF	TGTGCCAGCAGCCTGGCAGGGACTAGCGGGAGGGGAGGCGGGGAGCTGTTTTTT
NA	TRBD1	TRBV27	TRBJ2-7	CASSKQGWGTYEQYF	TGTGCCAGCAGTAAACAGGGGTGGGGGACCTACGAGCAGTACTTC
few	TRBD1	TRBV5-1	TRBJ2-5	CASSLSRGQQETQYF	TGCGCCAGCAGCTTGTCCAGGGGGCAACAAGAGACCCAGTACTTC
NA	NA	TRBV6-6	TRBJ1-1	CASSSRVNTEAFF	TGTGCCAGCAGTTCCCGGGTCAACACTGAAGCTTTCTTT
NA	TRBD1	TRBV11-2	TRBJ1-4	CASSSSDRATNEKLFF	TGTGCCAGCAGCTCTTCGGACAGGGCAACTAATGAAAAACTGTTTTTT
NA	NA	TRBV4-1	TRBJ1-1	CASSQPQGRVNTEAFF	TGCGCCAGCAGCCAGCCACAGGGTAGGGTGAACACTGAAGCTTTCTTT
NA	TRBD1	TRBV19	TRBJ1-1	CASSLRGITEAFF	TGTGCCAGTAGTCTCAGGGGGATCACTGAAGCTTTCTTT
once	NA	TRBV4-1	TRBJ2-7	CASSQGAGLSGEQYF	TGCGCCAGCAGCCAAGGGGCAGGGCTCTCGGGCGAGCAGTACTTC
NA	NA	TRBV4-3	TRBJ1-4	CASSQQASGTNEKLFF	TGCGCCAGCAGCCAACAGGCCTCAGGGACTAATGAAAAACTGTTTTTT
NA	NA	TRBV28	TRBJ1-2	CASSPSGTLNYGYTF	TGTGCCAGCAGCCCCTCCGGGACACTAAACTATGGCTACACCTTC
few	NA	TRBV27	TRBJ2-7	CASSLSGPRDEQYF	TGTGCCAGCAGTTTAAGTGGGCCCCGCGACGAGCAGTACTTC
NA	NA	TRBV5-1	TRBJ2-7	CASSFQGLYEQYF	TGCGCCAGCAGCTTTCAGGGGTTGTACGAGCAGTACTTC
NA	TRBD1	TRBV27	TRBJ1-4	CASSFYGTANEKLFF	TGTGCCAGCAGTTTCTATGGGACAGCTAATGAAAAACTGTTTTTT
NA	TRBD1	TRBV27	TRBJ1-6	CASSLSTGRGSPLHF	TGTGCCAGCAGTTTATCGACAGGGAGAGGGTCACCCCTCCACTTT
NA	TRBD2	TRBV7-6	TRBJ2-5	CASSFLAGGVGEQYF	TGTGCCAGCAGCTTCTTAGCGGGAGGGGTCGGGGAGCAGTACTTC
NA	NA	TRBV7-2	TRBJ2-6	CASSFAEAWTGANVLTF	TGTGCCAGCAGCTTCGCGGAAGCCTGGACTGGGGCCAACGTCCTGACTTTC
once	NA	TRBV28	TRBJ2-3	CASSFTGHTDTQYF	TGTGCCAGCAGTTTTACAGGGCACACAGATACGCAGTATTTT
NA	NA	TRBV5-5	TRBJ1-2	CASSSQVQGDYGYTF	TGTGCCAGCAGCTCCCAGGTGCAGGGCGACTATGGCTACACCTTC
few	TRBD1	TRBV6-5	TRBJ1-1	CASRSQGVPSTEAFF	TGTGCCAGCAGGAGTCAGGGGGTCCCGAGCACTGAAGCTTTCTTT
NA	NA	TRBV30	TRBJ2-7	CAWSDGRLLGYEQYF	TGTGCCTGGAGTGACGGCAGACTACTTGGCTACGAGCAGTACTTC
NA	TRBD2	TRBV9	TRBJ2-3	CASSVAGASGDTDTQYF	TGTGCCAGCAGCGTAGCTGGAGCTAGCGGGGACACAGATACGCAGTATTTT
once	NA	TRBV4-2	TRBJ1-2	CASSQESRGTGFYGYTF	TGTGCCAGCAGCCAAGAGAGCAGGGGTACGGGATTTTATGGCTACACCTTC
NA	TRBD2	TRBV4-3	TRBJ2-1	CASSQGVNRSGYAGYNEQFF	TGCGCCAGCAGCCAGGGCGTTAATCGTAGCGGGTACGCGGGCTACAATGAGCAGTTCTTC
NA	NA	TRBV18	TRBJ1-2	CASSPDTRGPGDTF	TGTGCCAGCTCACCTGACACAAGGGGCCCTGGGGACACCTTC
NA	NA	TRBV9	TRBJ1-1	CASSVGTGYTEAFF	TGTGCCAGCAGCGTTGGAACAGGTTACACTGAAGCTTTCTTT
NA	TRBD1	TRBV7-8	TRBJ2-7	CASSWGQGAYEQYF	TGTGCCAGCAGTTGGGGACAGGGGGCCTACGAGCAGTACTTC